The 2 T cell receptor beta chains presented below share a single source sample, sequenced in a study of cytomegalovirus exposure and HLA in healthy donors. Produced via immunoSEQ multiplex PCR; TCRdb's table is partial and in-frame only. The data contain about 160,000 clones, 90% to 97% of them singletons. The sample taken for sequencing was PBMCs. The receptors derive from a woman aged 18-29 years in good health and CMV-seronegative.

The chain couples TRBV6-5 to TRBJ1-4; TRBD1 matches 9 bases. Germline values: CDR1 MNHEY, CDR2 SVGAGI. This CDR3 has 14 amino acids. V shed 2 bases, J shed 8 bases, and the junction held 3 bases outside the gene matches. CDR3 region: CASSYRTGVEKLFF. The CDR3, as DNA: TGTGCCAGCAGTTACCGGACAGGGGTGGAAAAACTGTTTTTT.

Here the CDR3 reads CASSFIYSTDTQYF. CDR3 DNA: TGCGCCAGCAGCTTCATCTATAGCACAGATACGCAGTATTTT. V gene TRBV5-1 combines with J gene TRBJ2-3, with D hard to call. Germline CDR1 and CDR2: SGHRS and YFSETQ. This CDR3 has 14 residues. V lost 2 bases, J lost 0 bases, and 7 bases lay in between.